Below, 21 T cell receptor beta chains from the same sample are listed, as sequenced in a study of cytomegalovirus exposure and HLA in healthy donors. 13 Jbeta primers and 60 Vbeta primers were used for the PCR. Generated by immunoSEQ multiplex PCR, the TCRdb table keeps only in-frame clones and is missing some. The sample includes around 150,000 clones, approximately 80% of them seen just once. Sequencing input: PBMCs. The origin of the receptors is a boy between 2 and 10 years old in good health and CMV-seronegative.

The chain carries TRBV30 and TRBJ1-3; the D gene is possibly TRBD1 (6 bases). The V gene lost 7 bases and the J gene lost 4 bases, with 8 bases spanning the gap. Germline V gene data show CDR1 as GTSNPN and CDR2 as SVGIG (reference sequence). CDR3 length: 11 amino acids. As DNA, the CDR3 is TGTGCCTTCGGACAGGGAAACACCATATATTTT. This translates into CAFGQGNTIYF.

This clone has a handful of counts. CDR3 coding DNA: TGTGCCAGCAGTTTAGGCCAACAAAAGCAAGAGACCCAGTACTTC. As protein: CASSLGQQKQETQYF. The J gene is TRBJ2-5, the V gene TRBV28; D gene uncertain. Germline values: CDR1 MDHEN, CDR2 SYDVKM. V was cut by 2 bases and J by 2 bases, with 12 bases left in between. CDR3 size: 15 residues.

This clone was detected a few times. The chain is built from TRBV2 and TRBJ1-5; 9 nucleotides agree with TRBD1. V shed 6 bases and J 11 bases; nucleotides not matched to a gene: 8. CDR3 length: 13 residues. Germline CDR1 reads SNHLY; CDR2 reads FYNNEI. The CDR3 spells CASSESRDRAQHF. In DNA, the CDR3 is TGTGCCAGCAGCGAGTCCCGGGACAGGGCCCAGCATTTT.

V usage is TRBV7-9 and J usage is TRBJ2-3; weak D call: TRBD1 (5 bases). The CDR3 loop spans 15 amino acids. The V end was cut by 5 bases, the J end by 3 bases, with 15 bases between. In germline, CDR1 is SEHNR, CDR2 FQNEAQ (reference sequence). CDR3 sequence (DNA): TGTGCCAGCAGCACCCGTGGGCAGGGAACAGATACGCAGTATTTT. It codes for CASSTRGQGTDTQYF.

The J gene is TRBJ1-5, the V gene TRBV12-5, with D maybe TRBD1 (5 bases). Trimming pared 7 bases from V and 7 bases from J, leaving 11 bases between. This CDR3 is 12 amino acids long. CDR1 LGHNT and CDR2 FRNRAP come from the germline V gene. CDR3 region: CASAGDRQPQHF. CDR3 DNA: TGTGCTAGTGCGGGGGATCGGCAGCCCCAGCATTTT.

The chain is built from TRBV4-3 and TRBJ2-3, with TRBD2 identical over 11 bases. The CDR3 length is 18 residues. Losses at the gene ends were 3 bases for V and 3 bases for J; bases not matched to a gene: 11. Germline V gives CDR1 LGHNA, CDR2 YSLEER. The CDR3: CASSQATSGSWDTDTQYF. CDR3 nucleotides: TGCGCCAGCAGCCAGGCTACTAGCGGGAGTTGGGATACAGATACGCAGTATTTT.

Notes on this clone: The sample has other DNA sequences that encode this CDR3 too. The J gene is TRBJ1-1, the V gene TRBV5-1; 9 positions match TRBD1. Germline V gene data show CDR1 as SGHRS and CDR2 as YFSETQ. V was pared by 3 bases and J by 3 bases, with 15 bases of the junction left unmatched. There are 18 residues in the CDR3. The CDR3 nucleotides are TGCGCCAGCAGCTCACTGACAGGGGGTCCCTCGGGGGACACTGAAGCTTTCTTT. Residues: CASSSLTGGPSGDTEAFF.

The chain employs TRBV19 and TRBJ2-1, with TRBD1 identical over 7 bases. The V gene's germline CDR1 is LNHDA and CDR2 SQIVND (reference sequence). The CDR3 is made up of 16 amino acids. Losses at the gene ends were 3 bases for V and 8 bases for J; bases not matched to a gene: 13. DNA for the CDR3: TGTGCCAGTAGTATGTTGAGGGGGCAGGGAAGGGATGAGCAGTTCTTC. This encodes CASSMLRGQGRDEQFF.

CDR3 nucleotides: TGTGCCAGCAGTATAGGACAGGAGGCTGGCTACGAGCAGTACTTC. It translates to CASSIGQEAGYEQYF. V gene TRBV6-1 combines with J gene TRBJ2-5, with 7 bases lining up with TRBD1. The end of the DNA aligns better with TRBJ2-7, so the J call may be wrong. The CDR3 totals 15 residues. The germline CDR1 and CDR2 sequences are MNHNS and SASEGT.

The chain couples TRBV28 to TRBJ1-3; D is uncertain. The CDR3 is made up of 14 amino acids. Germline lookup yields CDR1 MDHEN and CDR2 SYDVKM. Trimming cost V 1 base and J 4 bases, with 8 bases left between them. The CDR3 region is CASSLLAEGNTIYF. The CDR3 DNA sequence: TGTGCCAGCAGTTTATTGGCGGAAGGAAACACCATATATTTT.

V gene TRBV7-3 combines with J gene TRBJ2-2; the match to TRBD1 covers 9 bases. From germline, CDR1 is SGHTA and CDR2 FQGTGA. V dropped 2 bases and J dropped 2; count of bases not matched to a gene: 3. CDR3 size: 16 residues. The CDR3 region has the DNA TGTGCCAGCAGCTTAGGGACAGGGATAAACACCGGGGAGCTGTTTTTT. Amino acids: CASSLGTGINTGELFF.

The rearrangement uses TRBV29-1 and TRBJ2-7, with 7 bases identical to TRBD1. V lost 5 bases, J lost 2 bases, and 9 bases stayed unmatched. The germline CDR1 and CDR2 sequences are SQVTM and ANQGSEA. The length of the CDR3 is 14 residues. CDR3 protein: CSVQQGRHPYEQYF. DNA for the CDR3: TGCAGCGTTCAACAGGGGCGACACCCCTACGAGCAGTACTTC.

V is TRBV7-2 and J is TRBJ1-5, with D unresolved. The germline V and J ends were trimmed by 1 base and 0 bases, with 10 bases remaining between them. The CDR3 is made up of 16 amino acids. CDR1 is SGHTA, CDR2 FQGNSA, per germline. The CDR3 sequence: CASSLVQQISNQPQHF. The CDR3 DNA is TGTGCCAGCAGCTTAGTACAACAGATTAGCAATCAGCCCCAGCATTTT.

The chain uses TRBV6-1 and TRBJ2-1; 7 bases map to TRBD1. This CDR3 is built from 15 residues. Germline CDR1 is MNHNS and CDR2 is SASEGT. V lost 6 bases to trimming and J lost 1 base; unmatched junction nucleotides: 6. CDR3 in amino acids: CASRKTGFSYNEQFF. The CDR3 nucleotides read TGTGCCAGCAGGAAGACAGGGTTTTCCTACAATGAGCAGTTCTTC.

CDR3: CASSMPRRTEAFF. DNA for the CDR3: TGTGCCAGTAGTATGCCTCGGAGGACTGAAGCTTTCTTT. The rearrangement uses TRBV19 and TRBJ1-1; no definite D call. CDR1 is LNHDA, CDR2 SQIVND, per germline (reference sequence). V gave up 3 bases and J gave up 5 bases, with 10 bases separating them. The CDR3 sequence is 13 residues long.

This chain uses TRBV7-9 with TRBJ2-7; tentative D call: TRBD1 (6 bases). Germline V gives CDR1 SEHNR, CDR2 FQNEAQ (reference sequence). The germline V and J ends were trimmed by 1 base and 6 bases, with 19 bases remaining between them. There are 16 residues in the CDR3. CDR3 sequence: CASSLDQRWQGTEQYF. In DNA, the CDR3 is TGTGCCAGCAGCTTAGACCAGAGGTGGCAGGGGACCGAGCAGTACTTC. Supplemented by reference TRBV7-9 and TRBJ2-7, the full variable domain reads DTGVSQNPRHKITKRGQNVTFRCDPISEHNRLYWYRQTLGQGPEFLTYFQNEAQLEKSRLLSDRFSAERPKGSFSTLEIQRTEQGDSAMYLCASSLDQRWQGTEQYFGPGTRLTVT.

The CDR3 nucleotides read TGTGCCAGCAGCGCGTTGGGACTTCTAAACAACGAGCAGTACTTC. It codes for CASSALGLLNNEQYF. The rearrangement joins TRBV5-4 to TRBJ2-7; perhaps TRBD2 as D (6 bases). The CDR3 totals 15 residues. CDR1 is SGHNT, CDR2 YYREEE, per germline (reference sequence). Trimming cost V 4 bases and J 5 bases, with 19 bases left between them.

This clone was seen a handful of times. V gene TRBV19 combines with J gene TRBJ2-7, with 7 bases fitting TRBD2. This CDR3 region has 16 residues. Per the germline V gene, CDR1 is LNHDA and CDR2 is SQIVND (reference sequence). Germline trimming cut 6 bases from V and 7 bases from J; bases unmatched to any gene: 18. CDR3 region: CASRRSAGEAFGEQYF. The CDR3, as DNA: TGTGCCAGTAGGAGATCGGCGGGAGAAGCGTTCGGAGAGCAGTACTTC.

This clone turned up a few times. The chain joins TRBV5-8 to TRBJ1-4, with D perhaps TRBD1 (5 bases). Trimming took 7 bases from V and 0 from J, leaving 13 bases between them. Germline lookup yields CDR1 SGHTS and CDR2 YDEGEE. The CDR3 totals 15 residues. In nucleotides, the CDR3 is TGTGCCAGCGGGGACTGGGATGCAACTAATGAAAAACTGTTTTTT. Its protein is CASGDWDATNEKLFF.

The V call is TRBV7-2, the J call TRBJ1-5; D remains ambiguous. The V and J ends lost 2 bases and 0 bases respectively, with 8 bases between them. Germline V gene data show CDR1 as SGHTA and CDR2 as FQGNSA. There are 15 residues in the CDR3. The CDR3 nucleotides are TGTGCCAGCAGCTTACCTCCGGGTAGCAATCAGCCCCAGCATTTT. This codes for CASSLPPGSNQPQHF.

This sequence joins TRBV4-2 and TRBJ2-1; 11 bases are a match to TRBD2. The ends lost 0 bases at V and 4 bases at J; junction bases unmatched: 14. This CDR3 is built from 20 residues. The germline CDR1 and CDR2 sequences are LGHNA and YNFKEQ. CDR3: CASSQERGDSGGAFYNEQFF. The CDR3 coding sequence is TGTGCCAGCAGCCAAGAGAGAGGAGATAGCGGGGGGGCTTTTTACAATGAGCAGTTCTTC.